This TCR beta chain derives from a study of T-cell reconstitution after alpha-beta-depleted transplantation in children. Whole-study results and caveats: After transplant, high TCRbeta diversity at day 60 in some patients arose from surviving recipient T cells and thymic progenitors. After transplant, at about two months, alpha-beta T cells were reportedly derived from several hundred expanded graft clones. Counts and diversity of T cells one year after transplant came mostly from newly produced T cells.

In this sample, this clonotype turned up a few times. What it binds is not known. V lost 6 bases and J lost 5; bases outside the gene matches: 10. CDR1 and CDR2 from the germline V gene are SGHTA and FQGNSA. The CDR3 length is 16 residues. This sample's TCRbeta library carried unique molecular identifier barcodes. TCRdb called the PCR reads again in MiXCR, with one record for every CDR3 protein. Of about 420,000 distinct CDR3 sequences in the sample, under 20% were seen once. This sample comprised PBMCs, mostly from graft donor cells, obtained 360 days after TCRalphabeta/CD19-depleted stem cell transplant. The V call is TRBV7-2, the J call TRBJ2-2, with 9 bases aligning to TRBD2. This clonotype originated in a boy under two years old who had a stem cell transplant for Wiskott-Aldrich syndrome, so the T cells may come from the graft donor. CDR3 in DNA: TGTGCCAGCAGTCCCCGGAGCGGGAGGACGACCGGGGAGCTGTTTTTT. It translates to CASSPRSGRTTGELFF.